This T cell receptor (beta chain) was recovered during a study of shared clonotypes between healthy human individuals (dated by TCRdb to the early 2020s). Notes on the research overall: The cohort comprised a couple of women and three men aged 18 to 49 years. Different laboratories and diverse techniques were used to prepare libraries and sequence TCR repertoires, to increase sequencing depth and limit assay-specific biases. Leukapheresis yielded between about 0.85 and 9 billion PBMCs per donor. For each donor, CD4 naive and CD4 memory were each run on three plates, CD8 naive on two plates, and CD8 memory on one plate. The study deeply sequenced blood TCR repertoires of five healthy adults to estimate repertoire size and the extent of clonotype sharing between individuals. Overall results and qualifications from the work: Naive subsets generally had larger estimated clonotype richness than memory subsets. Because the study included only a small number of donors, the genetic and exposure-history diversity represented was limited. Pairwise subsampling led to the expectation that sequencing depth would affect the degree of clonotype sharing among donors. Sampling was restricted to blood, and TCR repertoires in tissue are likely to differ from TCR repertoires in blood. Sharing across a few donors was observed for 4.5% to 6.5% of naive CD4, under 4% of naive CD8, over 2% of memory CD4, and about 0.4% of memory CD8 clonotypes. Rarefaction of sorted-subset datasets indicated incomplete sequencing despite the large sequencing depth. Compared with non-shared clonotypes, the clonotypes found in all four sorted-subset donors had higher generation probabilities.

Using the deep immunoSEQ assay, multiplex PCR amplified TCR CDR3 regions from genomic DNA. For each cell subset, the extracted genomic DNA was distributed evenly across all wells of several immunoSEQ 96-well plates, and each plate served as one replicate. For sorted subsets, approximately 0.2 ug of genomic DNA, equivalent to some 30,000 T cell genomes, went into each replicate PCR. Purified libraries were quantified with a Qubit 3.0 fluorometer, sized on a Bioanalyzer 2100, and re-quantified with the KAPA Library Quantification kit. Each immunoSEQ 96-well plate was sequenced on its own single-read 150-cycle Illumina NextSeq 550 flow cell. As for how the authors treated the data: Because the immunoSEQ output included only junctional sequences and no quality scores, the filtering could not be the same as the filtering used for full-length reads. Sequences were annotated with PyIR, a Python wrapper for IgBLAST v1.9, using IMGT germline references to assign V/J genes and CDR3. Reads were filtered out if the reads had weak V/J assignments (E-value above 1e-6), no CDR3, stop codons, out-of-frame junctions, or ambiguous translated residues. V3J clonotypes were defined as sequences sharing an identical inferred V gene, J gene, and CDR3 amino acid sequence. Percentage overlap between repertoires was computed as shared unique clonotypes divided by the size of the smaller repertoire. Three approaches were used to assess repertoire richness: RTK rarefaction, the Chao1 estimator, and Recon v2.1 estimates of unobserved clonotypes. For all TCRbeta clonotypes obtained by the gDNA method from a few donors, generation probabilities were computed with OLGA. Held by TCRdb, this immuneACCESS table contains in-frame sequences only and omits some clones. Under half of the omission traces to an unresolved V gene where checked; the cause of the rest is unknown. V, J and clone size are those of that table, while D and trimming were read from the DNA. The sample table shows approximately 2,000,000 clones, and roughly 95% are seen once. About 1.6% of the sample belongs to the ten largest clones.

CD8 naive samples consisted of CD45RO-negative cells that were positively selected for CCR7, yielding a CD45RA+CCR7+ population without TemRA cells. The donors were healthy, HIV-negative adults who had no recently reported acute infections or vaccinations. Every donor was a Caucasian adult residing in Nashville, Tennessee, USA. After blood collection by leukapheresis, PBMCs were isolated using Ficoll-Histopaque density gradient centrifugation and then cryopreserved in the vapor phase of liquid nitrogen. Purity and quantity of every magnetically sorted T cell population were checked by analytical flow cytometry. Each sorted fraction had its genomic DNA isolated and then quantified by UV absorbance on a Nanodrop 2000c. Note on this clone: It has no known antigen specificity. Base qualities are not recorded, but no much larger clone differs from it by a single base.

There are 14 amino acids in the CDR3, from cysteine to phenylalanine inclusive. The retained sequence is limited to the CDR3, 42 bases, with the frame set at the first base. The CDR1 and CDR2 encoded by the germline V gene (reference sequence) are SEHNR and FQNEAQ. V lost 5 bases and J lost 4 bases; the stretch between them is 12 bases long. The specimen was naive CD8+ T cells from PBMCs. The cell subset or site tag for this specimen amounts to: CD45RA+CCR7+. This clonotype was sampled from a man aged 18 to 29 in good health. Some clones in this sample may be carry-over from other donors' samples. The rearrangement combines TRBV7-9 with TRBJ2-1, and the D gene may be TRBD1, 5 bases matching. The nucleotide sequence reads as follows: TGTGCCAGCAGCGCCCCAGGGCGGTACAATGAGCAGTTCTTC. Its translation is CASSAPGRYNEQFF.